The rows below give T cell receptor beta chains drawn from one sample of a study of blood T cell repertoires in COVID-19. Clones were sequenced by immunoSEQ multiplex PCR, and TCRdb holds only the in-frame ones, with some missing. The table shows approximately 90,000 clones, with 70% to 90% occurring only once. Sequencing was done on a sample of peripheral blood. These receptors all come from an elderly man with active or convalescent COVID-19. Each CDR3 is given with its conserved first and last residue. A D gene is named only where the DNA matches it firmly. The size entry is marked missing in some rows and otherwise reads once, few, many or a size class.

v_call,d_call,clone_size,j_call,cdr3_nt,cdr3_aa
TRBV5-1,.,.,TRBJ1-2,TGCGCCAGCAGCACCCAGGGGCCGGAGGGCTACACCTTC,CASSTQGPEGYTF
TRBV11-2,.,.,TRBJ2-1,TGTGCCAGCAGCCGCCTGGACAGCTCCTACAATGAGCAGTTCTTC,CASSRLDSSYNEQFF
TRBV28,TRBD2,.,TRBJ2-1,TGTGCCAGCAGTCCGATAGCGGGAGGGCTTCGGATACTCAGTGAGCAGTTCTTC,CASSPIAGGLRILSEQFF
TRBV5-6,TRBD1,.,TRBJ2-5,TGTGCCAGCAGGAAGGGACAGGGGGGATTTGAGACCCAGTACTTC,CASRKGQGGFETQYF
TRBV24-1,TRBD2,.,TRBJ2-1,TGTGCCACCAGTGAACTGGGGACTAGCGGAAACAATGAGCAGTTCTTC,CATSELGTSGNNEQFF
TRBV2,TRBD1,.,TRBJ2-3,TGTGCCAGCAGACTACAGGGGGCGGGGGGCACAGATACGCAGTATTTT,CASRLQGAGGTDTQYF
TRBV28,TRBD2,.,TRBJ2-1,TGTGCCAGCAGCTTTGAGGATAGCGGGACCTCCTACAATGAGCAGTTCTTC,CASSFEDSGTSYNEQFF
TRBV7-9,.,.,TRBJ2-1,TGTGCCAGCAGCTTAGAGAGGACAGCTTCTTCAAACAATGAGCAGTTCTTC,CASSLERTASSNNEQFF
TRBV4-3,TRBD2,.,TRBJ2-2,TGCGCCAGCAGCCAAGATTTAGGGACTAGTTATCACGGGGAGCTGTTTTTT,CASSQDLGTSYHGELFF
TRBV5-1,.,few,TRBJ1-4,TGCGCCAGCAGCTTGGACCCAGGGGTGGATGAAAAACTGTTTTTT,CASSLDPGVDEKLFF
TRBV12-3/TRBV12-4,.,.,TRBJ1-1,TGTGCCAGCAGCTTGCAGGGAGGTGAAGCTTTCTTT,CASSLQGGEAFF
TRBV10-3,TRBD1,once,TRBJ2-2,TGTGCCATCAGGATAACTTCGGACAGGGGGAACACCGGGGAGCTGTTTTTT,CAIRITSDRGNTGELFF
TRBV5-4,TRBD2,.,TRBJ2-3,TGTGCCAGCAGCTTGTGGAGGGGCCAGCGGGAGGGCCGGAATACGCAGTATTTT,CASSLWRGQREGRNTQYF
TRBV19,.,.,TRBJ1-4,TGTGCCAGTACAGGGGATAATGAAAAACTGTTTTTT,CASTGDNEKLFF
TRBV6-6,TRBD1,.,TRBJ2-7,TGTGCCAGCACCTTGACAGGGGGCTACTACGAGCAGTACTTC,CASTLTGGYYEQYF
TRBV12-3/TRBV12-4,.,.,TRBJ1-4,TGTGCCAGCAGTCCCGGGACTGTGGAAAAACTGTTTTTT,CASSPGTVEKLFF
TRBV5-4,TRBD1,.,TRBJ2-5,TGTGCCAGCAGTGCAGGGGGCTGGGGAGAGACCCAGTACTTC,CASSAGGWGETQYF
TRBV3-1/TRBV3-2,.,.,TRBJ2-7,TGTGCCAGCAGCCAATTTCTACCCCCCTACGAGCAGTACTTC,CASSQFLPPYEQYF
TRBV12-5,.,.,TRBJ2-1,TGTGCTAGTGGGCAGCCGACAGATTACAATGAGCAGTTCTTC,CASGQPTDYNEQFF
TRBV11-2,.,.,TRBJ2-4,TGTGCCAGCAGTACAGGGGGGGTAGCCAAAAACATTCAGTACTTC,CASSTGGVAKNIQYF
TRBV25-1,.,.,TRBJ1-5,TGTGCCAGCAGTGAATCAGGTAATTGGGAGGGAAGCAATCAGCCCCAGCATTTT,CASSESGNWEGSNQPQHF
TRBV18,.,once,TRBJ2-1,TGTGCCAGCTCACGGTCTAGTCTTGACAATGAGCAGTTCTTC,CASSRSSLDNEQFF
TRBV7-2,TRBD2,.,TRBJ2-5,TGTGCCAGCAGCTTAGCGCTCTCTAGCGGTCAAGAGACCCAGTACTTC,CASSLALSSGQETQYF
TRBV9,TRBD2,.,TRBJ2-1,TGTGCCAGCAGCGCCGGACTAGCGGGAGGCTATGAGCAGTTCTTC,CASSAGLAGGYEQFF
TRBV19,TRBD2,once,TRBJ2-1,TGTGCCAGTAGCCTTTTGACTAGCTTAGCCAGTTGGAATGAGCAGTTCTTC,CASSLLTSLASWNEQFF
TRBV6-4,TRBD1,once,TRBJ1-1,TGTGCCAGCAGAAGTTCGGGACAGGGCTTAGCTTTCTTT,CASRSSGQGLAFF
TRBV14,TRBD2,.,TRBJ2-3,TGTGCCAGCAGCCAAGATATCGGACTAGCGGGAGATACGCAGTATTTT,CASSQDIGLAGDTQYF
TRBV5-5,TRBD1,.,TRBJ2-7,TGTGCCAGCAGCCAGACAGGGGCCTACGAGCAGTACTTC,CASSQTGAYEQYF
TRBV6-5,.,.,TRBJ1-4,TGTGCCAGCAGGGTATACTTATCCTCGAATGAAAAACTGTTTTTT,CASRVYLSSNEKLFF
TRBV4-3,.,.,TRBJ2-6,TGCGCCAGCAGCCAAGAGGGCGTCTCTGGGGCCAACGTCCTGACTTTC,CASSQEGVSGANVLTF
TRBV27,.,.,TRBJ1-6,TGTGCCAGCAGTTTAGGCGTCAGCGGTTCACCCCTCCACTTT,CASSLGVSGSPLHF
TRBV7-2,.,.,TRBJ1-2,TGTGCCAGCAGCTTAGAGCTTGGACAGATGAAGTTC,CASSLELGQMKF
TRBV11-2,.,.,TRBJ1-1,TGTGCCAGCAGACGGCCGGAGGCCGGCACTGAAGCTTTCTTT,CASRRPEAGTEAFF
TRBV10-3,TRBD2,.,TRBJ2-3,TGTGCCATCAGGCCAATAGCGGGAGGGCCTTCAGATACGCAGTATTTT,CAIRPIAGGPSDTQYF
TRBV3-1/TRBV3-2,.,.,TRBJ2-7,TGTGCCAGCAGCCAAGGGACTATTTCCTACGAGCAGTACTTC,CASSQGTISYEQYF
TRBV4-2,TRBD2,.,TRBJ2-7,TGTGCCAGCAGCCCCCCGACTAGCGGGGCCCTGAAGCAGTACTTC,CASSPPTSGALKQYF
TRBV18,.,once,TRBJ2-1,TGTGCCAGCTCACCGGGGCAGGCCAATGAGCAGTTCTTC,CASSPGQANEQFF
TRBV6-2/TRBV6-3,TRBD2,.,TRBJ2-1,TGTGCCAGCAGTTTTATCCCTAGCGGGAACAATGAGCAGTTCTTC,CASSFIPSGNNEQFF
TRBV5-1,TRBD2,once,TRBJ2-1,TGCGCCAGCAGCCAGACTAGCGGGAGGGCCGATCAGTTCTTC,CASSQTSGRADQFF
TRBV7-3,.,.,TRBJ2-3,TGTGCCAGCAGGTCGGACTCCGGGGGTACGCAGTATTTT,CASRSDSGGTQYF
TRBV20-1,.,.,TRBJ2-1,TGCAGTGCTAGTAGCGACCCCTACAATGAGCAGTTCTTC,CSASSDPYNEQFF
TRBV2,.,.,TRBJ1-2,TGTGCCAGCAGTGAATTTCAGACGAGGGGCTACACCTTC,CASSEFQTRGYTF